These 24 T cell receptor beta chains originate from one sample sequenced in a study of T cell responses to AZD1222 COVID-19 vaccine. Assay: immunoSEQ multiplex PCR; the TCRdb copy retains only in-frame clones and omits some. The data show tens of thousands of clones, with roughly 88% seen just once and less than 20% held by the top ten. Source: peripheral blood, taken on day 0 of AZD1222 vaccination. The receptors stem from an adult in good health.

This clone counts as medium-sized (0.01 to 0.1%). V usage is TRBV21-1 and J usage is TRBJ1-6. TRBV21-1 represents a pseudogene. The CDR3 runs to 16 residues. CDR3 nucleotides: TGTGCCAGCAGCAAAGGGGTAGGCAGAACTGATTCACCCCTCCACTTT. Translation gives CASSKGVGRTDSPLHF.

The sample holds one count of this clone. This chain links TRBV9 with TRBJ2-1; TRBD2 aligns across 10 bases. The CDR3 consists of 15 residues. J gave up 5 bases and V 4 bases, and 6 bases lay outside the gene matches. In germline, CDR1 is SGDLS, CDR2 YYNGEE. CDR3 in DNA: TGTGCCAGCAGCATTAGCGGGGGGCCGAACAATGAGCAGTTCTTC. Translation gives CASSISGGPNNEQFF.

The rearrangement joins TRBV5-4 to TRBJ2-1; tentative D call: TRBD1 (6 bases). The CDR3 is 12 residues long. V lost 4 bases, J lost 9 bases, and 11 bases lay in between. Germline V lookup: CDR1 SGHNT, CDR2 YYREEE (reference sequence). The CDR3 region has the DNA TGTGCCAGCAGCCAAGACAGGCGTGAGCAGTTCTTC. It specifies CASSQDRREQFF.

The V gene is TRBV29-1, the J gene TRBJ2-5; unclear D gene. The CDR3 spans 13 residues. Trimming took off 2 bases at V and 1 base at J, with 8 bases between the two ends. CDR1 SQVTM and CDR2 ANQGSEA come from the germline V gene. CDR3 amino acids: CSVETDSQETQYF. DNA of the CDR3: TGCAGCGTTGAAACAGACTCCCAAGAGACCCAGTACTTC.

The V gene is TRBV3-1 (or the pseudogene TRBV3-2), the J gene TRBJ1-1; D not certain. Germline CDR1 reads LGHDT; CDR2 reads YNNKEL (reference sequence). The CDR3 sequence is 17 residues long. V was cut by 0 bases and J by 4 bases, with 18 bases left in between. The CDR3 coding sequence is TGTGCCAGCAGCCAAGACCCCCCGGAGGGTTCGATCACTGAAGCTTTCTTT. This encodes CASSQDPPEGSITEAFF.

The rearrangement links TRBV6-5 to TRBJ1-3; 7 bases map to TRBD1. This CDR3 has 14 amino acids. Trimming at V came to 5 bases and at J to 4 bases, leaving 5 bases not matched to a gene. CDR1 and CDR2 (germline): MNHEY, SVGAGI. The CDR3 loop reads CASSPTGVGNTIYF. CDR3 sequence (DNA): TGTGCCAGCAGTCCAACAGGGGTCGGAAACACCATATATTTT.

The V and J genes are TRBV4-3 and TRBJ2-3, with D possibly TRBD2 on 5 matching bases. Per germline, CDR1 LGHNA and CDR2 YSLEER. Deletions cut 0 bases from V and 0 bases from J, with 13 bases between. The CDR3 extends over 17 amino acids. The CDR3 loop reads CASSQELAGLSTDTQYF. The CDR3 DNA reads TGCGCCAGCAGCCAAGAATTGGCGGGCCTCAGCACAGATACGCAGTATTTT.

The CDR3, as DNA: TGTGCCAGCAGCTTAATCCGCCTCACTGAAGCTTTCTTT. It translates to CASSLIRLTEAFF. The genes are TRBV7-2 and TRBJ1-1, with D hard to call. Trimming cost V 2 bases and J 4 bases, with 8 bases left between them. The V gene's germline CDR1 is SGHTA and CDR2 FQGNSA. The CDR3 sequence is 13 residues long.

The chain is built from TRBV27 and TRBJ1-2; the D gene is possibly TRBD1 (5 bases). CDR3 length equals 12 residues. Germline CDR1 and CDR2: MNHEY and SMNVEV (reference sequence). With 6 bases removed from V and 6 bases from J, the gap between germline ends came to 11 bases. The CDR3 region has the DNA TGTGCCAGCAGGGGGACCTGGGATGGCTACACCTTC. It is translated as CASRGTWDGYTF.

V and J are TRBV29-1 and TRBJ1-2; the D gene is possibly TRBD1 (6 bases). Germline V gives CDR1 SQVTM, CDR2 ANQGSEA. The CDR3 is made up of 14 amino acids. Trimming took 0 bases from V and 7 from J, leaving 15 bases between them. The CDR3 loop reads CSVEDLSGTTGYTF. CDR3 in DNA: TGCAGCGTTGAAGACCTCTCCGGGACAACTGGCTACACCTTC. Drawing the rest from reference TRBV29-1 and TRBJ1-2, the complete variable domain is SAVISQKPSRDICQRGTSLTIQCQVDSQVTMMFWYRQQPGQSLTLIATANQGSEATYESGFVIDKFPISRPNLTFSTLTVSNMSPEDSSIYLCSVEDLSGTTGYTFGSGTRLTVV.

For the CDR3, the DNA is TGTGCCACCAGTGATGTAGCAGGCTCCGGGGAGCTGTTTTTT. It yields the protein CATSDVAGSGELFF. This chain joins TRBV24-1 and TRBJ2-2; D is unclear. Germline V gene sequence: CDR1 KGHDR, CDR2 SFDVKD. Trimming stripped 3 bases from V and 6 bases from J, with 10 bases between. The CDR3 sequence is 14 residues long.

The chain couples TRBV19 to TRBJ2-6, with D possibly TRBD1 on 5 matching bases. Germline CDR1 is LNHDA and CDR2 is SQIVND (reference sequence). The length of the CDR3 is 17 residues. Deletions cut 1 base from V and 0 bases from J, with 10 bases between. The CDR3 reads CASSIGRGLSGANVLTF. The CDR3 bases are TGTGCCAGTAGTATAGGAAGGGGTCTCTCTGGGGCCAACGTCCTGACTTTC.

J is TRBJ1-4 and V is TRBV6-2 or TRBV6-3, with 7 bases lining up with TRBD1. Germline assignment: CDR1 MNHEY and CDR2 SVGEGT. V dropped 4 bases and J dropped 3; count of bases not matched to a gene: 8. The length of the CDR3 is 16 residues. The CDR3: CASSSPRQGANEKLFF. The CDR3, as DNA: TGTGCCAGCAGTTCCCCTCGACAGGGCGCTAATGAAAAACTGTTTTTT.

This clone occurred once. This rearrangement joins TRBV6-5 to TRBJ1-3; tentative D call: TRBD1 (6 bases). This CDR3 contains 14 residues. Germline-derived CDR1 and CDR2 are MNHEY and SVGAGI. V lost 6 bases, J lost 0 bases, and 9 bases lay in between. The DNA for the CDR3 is TGTGCCAGCAGCTGGACAGTCTCTGGAAACACCATATATTTT. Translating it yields CASSWTVSGNTIYF.

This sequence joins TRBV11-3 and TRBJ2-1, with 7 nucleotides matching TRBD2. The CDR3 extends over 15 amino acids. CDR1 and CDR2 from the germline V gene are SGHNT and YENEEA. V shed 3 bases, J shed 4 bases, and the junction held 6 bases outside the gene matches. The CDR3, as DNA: TGTGCCAGCAGCTTCAGCGGGGTACAGTACAATGAGCAGTTCTTC. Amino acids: CASSFSGVQYNEQFF.

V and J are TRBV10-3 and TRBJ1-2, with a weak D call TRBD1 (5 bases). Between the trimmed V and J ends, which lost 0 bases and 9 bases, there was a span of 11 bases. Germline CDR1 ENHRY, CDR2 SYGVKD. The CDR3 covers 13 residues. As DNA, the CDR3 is TGTGCCATCAGTGAGTCAGGGGATGGAAGCTACACCTTC. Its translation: CAISESGDGSYTF.

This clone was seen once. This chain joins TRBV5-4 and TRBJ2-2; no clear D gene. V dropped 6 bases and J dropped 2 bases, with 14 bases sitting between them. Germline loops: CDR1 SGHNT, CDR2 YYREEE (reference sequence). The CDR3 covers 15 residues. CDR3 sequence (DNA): TGTGCCAGCACCGATGCAAGGGTCAACACCGGGGAGCTGTTTTTT. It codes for CASTDARVNTGELFF.

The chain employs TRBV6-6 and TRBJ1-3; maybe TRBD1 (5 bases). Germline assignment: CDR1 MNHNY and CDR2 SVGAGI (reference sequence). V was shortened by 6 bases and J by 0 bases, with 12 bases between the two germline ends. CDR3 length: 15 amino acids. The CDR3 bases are TGTGCCAGCAGCAGCGACAGCCTCTCTGGAAACACCATATATTTT. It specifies CASSSDSLSGNTIYF.

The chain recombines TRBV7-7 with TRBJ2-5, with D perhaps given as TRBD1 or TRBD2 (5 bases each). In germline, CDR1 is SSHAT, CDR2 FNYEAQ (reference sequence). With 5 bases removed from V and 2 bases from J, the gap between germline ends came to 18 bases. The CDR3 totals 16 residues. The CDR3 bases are TGTGCCAGCAGCCCGCGACGAATGGGGGATCAAGAGACCCAGTACTTC. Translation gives CASSPRRMGDQETQYF.

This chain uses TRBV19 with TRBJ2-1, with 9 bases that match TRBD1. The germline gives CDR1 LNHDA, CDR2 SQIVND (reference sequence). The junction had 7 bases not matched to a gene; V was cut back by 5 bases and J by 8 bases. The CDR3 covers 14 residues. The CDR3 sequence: CASSRQGVRDEQFF. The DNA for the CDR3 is TGTGCCAGTAGTCGACAGGGGGTTAGGGATGAGCAGTTCTTC.

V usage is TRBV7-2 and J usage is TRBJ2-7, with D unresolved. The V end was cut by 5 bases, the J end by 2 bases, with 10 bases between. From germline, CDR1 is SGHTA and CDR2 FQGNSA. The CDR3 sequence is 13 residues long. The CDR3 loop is CASSQQSPYEQYF. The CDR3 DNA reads TGTGCCAGCAGCCAACAGAGTCCCTACGAGCAGTACTTC.

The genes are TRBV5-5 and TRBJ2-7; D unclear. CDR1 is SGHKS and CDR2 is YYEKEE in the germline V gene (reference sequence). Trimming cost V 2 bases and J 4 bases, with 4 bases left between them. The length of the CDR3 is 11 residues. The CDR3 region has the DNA TGTGCCAGCAGCTTTGGGTACGAGCAGTACTTC. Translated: CASSFGYEQYF.

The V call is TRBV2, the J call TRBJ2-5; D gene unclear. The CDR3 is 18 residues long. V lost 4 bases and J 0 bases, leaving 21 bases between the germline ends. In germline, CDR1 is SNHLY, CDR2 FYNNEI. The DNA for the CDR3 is TGTGCCAGCAGTGGGTTACCGGGCCCCCGTCGGCACCAAGAGACCCAGTACTTC. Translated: CASSGLPGPRRHQETQYF.

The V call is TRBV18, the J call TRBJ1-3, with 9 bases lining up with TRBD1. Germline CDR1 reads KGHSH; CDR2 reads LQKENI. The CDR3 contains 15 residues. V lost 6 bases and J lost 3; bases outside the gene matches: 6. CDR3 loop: CASSPGQGFGNTIYF. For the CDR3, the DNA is TGTGCCAGCTCGCCGGGACAGGGTTTTGGAAACACCATATATTTT.